This entry features one TCR beta chain sequence. No antigen is known for it. The sample is drawn from a study of T cells in localized non-small cell lung cancer. The V gene lost 0 bases and the J gene lost 1 base, with 4 bases spanning the gap. The CDR3 extends over 13 amino acids. Assay used: immunoSEQ multiplex PCR; TCRdb lists only in-frame clones, some missing. The table has roughly 30,000 clones, approximately 91% seen once. Notes on the study in general: Adjacent lung held a median roughly 54 of the top 100 tumor clones. As only one tumor region underwent sequencing, heterogeneity remains possible. Highest T cell clonality was seen in uninvolved adjacent lung, surpassing that measured in tumor.

The TCR was taken from a female donor older than 55 with stage I lung adenocarcinoma. Material: peripheral blood, obtained before any cancer treatment. The chain couples TRBV5-3 to TRBJ1-1; D gene ambiguous. TRBV5-3 is an ORF for which the function is uncertain. This CDR3 is CARSLEGNTEAFF. The CDR3 DNA reads as TGTGCCAGAAGCTTGGAAGGGAACACTGAAGCTTTCTTT.